This TCR beta chain was captured in a study of blood T cell repertoires in COVID-19. Germline V lookup: CDR1 SGHRS, CDR2 YFSETQ. V was pared by 3 bases and J by 0 bases, with 2 bases of the junction left unmatched. The CDR3 spans 15 residues. The table lists this clone with a few counts. Sequencing was performed with immunoSEQ multiplex PCR; in TCRdb, only in-frame clones are kept and a portion is missing. Among roughly 190,000 clones, about 88% were seen once, and the ten largest hold approximately 23%. This TCR came from a woman between 40 and 50 years old in a cohort exposed to, infected with or recovered from COVID-19 (not recorded which). The chain recombines TRBV5-1 with TRBJ2-2, with TRBD1 identical over 7 bases. What was sequenced was PBMCs or T cells enriched from blood (not recorded which). CDR3 amino acids: CASSSGTANTGELFF. In DNA form, the CDR3 reads TGCGCCAGCAGCTCCGGGACAGCGAACACCGGGGAGCTGTTTTTT. The entire variable domain, with the rest obtained from reference TRBV5-1 and TRBJ2-2, is as follows: KAGVTQTPRYLIKTRGQQVTLSCSPISGHRSVSWYQQTPGQGLQFLFEYFSETQRNKGNFPGRFSGRQFSNSRSEMNVSTLELGDSALYLCASSSGTANTGELFFGEGSRLTVL.